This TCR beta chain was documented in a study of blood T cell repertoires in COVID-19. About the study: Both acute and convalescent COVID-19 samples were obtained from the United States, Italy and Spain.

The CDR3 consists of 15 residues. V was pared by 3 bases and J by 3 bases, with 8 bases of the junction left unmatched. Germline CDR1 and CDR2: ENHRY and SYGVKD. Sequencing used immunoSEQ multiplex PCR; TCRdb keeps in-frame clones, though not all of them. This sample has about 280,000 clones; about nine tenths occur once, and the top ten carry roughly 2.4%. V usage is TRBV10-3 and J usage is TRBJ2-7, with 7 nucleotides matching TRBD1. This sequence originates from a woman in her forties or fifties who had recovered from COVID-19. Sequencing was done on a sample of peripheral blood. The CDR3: CAISDPNYRGYEQYF. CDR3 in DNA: TGTGCCATCAGTGATCCGAATTACAGGGGCTACGAGCAGTACTTC.